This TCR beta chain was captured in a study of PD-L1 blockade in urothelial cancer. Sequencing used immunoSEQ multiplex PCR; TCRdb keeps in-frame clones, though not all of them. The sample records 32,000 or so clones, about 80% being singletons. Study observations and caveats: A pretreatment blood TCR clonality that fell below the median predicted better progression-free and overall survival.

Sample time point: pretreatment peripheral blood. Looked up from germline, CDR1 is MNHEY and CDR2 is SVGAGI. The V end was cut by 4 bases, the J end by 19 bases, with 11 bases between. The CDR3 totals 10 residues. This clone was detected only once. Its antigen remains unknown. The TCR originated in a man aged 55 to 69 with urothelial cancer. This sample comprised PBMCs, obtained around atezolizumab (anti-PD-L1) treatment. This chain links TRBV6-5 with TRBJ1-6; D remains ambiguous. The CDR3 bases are TGTGCCAGCAGTTCCGGTCCCTTTCACTTT. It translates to CASSSGPFHF.